The TCR beta chain described here comes from a study of blood T cell repertoires in COVID-19. The method was immunoSEQ multiplex PCR; TCRdb's version includes in-frame clones alone and lacks a portion of them. Here the sample spans under 250,000 clones, 84% being singletons. The TCR sequence derives from a woman aged 40-49 years who had recovered from COVID-19. Sequenced sample: peripheral blood.

In nucleotides, the CDR3 is TGTGCCAGCAGTCAATCGGGGGAAAAACTGTTTTTT. This sequence encodes CASSQSGEKLFF. The V and J genes are TRBV2 and TRBJ1-4; D is uncertain. V lost 5 bases and J 8 bases, leaving 9 bases between the germline ends. Germline V lookup: CDR1 SNHLY, CDR2 FYNNEI. This CDR3 has 12 residues.